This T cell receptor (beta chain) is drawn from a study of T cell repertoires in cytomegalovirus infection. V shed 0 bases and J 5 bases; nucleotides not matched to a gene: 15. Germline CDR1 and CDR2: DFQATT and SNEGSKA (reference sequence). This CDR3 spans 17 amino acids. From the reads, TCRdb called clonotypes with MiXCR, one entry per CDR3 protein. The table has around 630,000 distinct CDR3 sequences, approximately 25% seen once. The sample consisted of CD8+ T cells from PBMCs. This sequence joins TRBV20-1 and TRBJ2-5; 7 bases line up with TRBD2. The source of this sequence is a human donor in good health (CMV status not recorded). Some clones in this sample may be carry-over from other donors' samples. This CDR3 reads CSARDTEREARGETQYF. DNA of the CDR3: TGCAGTGCTAGAGATACCGAGCGGGAAGCGAGAGGGGAGACCCAGTACTTC.